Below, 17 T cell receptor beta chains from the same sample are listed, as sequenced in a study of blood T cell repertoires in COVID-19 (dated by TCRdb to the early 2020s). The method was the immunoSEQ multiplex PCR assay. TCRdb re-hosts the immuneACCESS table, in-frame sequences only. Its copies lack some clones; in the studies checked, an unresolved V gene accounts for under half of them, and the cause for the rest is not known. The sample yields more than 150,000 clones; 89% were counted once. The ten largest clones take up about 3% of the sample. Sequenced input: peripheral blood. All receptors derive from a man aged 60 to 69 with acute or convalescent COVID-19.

The CDR3: CASSLSSLPYNSPLHF. As DNA, the CDR3 is TGCGCCAGCAGTCTCTCGAGCTTGCCCTATAATTCACCCCTCCACTTT. The chain couples TRBV23-1 to TRBJ1-6, with D unclear. TRBV23-1 is classed as an ORF, of uncertain function. The CDR3 sequence is 16 residues long. V dropped 4 bases and J dropped 2 bases, with 12 bases sitting between them.

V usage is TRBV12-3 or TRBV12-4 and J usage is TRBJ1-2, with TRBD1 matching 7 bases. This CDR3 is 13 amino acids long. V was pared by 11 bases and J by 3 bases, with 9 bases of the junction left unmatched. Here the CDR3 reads CAVHRDSYYGYTF. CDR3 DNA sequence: TGTGCCGTCCACCGGGACAGCTACTATGGCTACACCTTC.

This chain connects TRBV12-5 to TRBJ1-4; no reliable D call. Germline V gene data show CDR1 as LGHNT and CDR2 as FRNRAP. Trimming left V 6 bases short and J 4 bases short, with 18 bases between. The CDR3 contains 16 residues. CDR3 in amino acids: CASGSGSGGLNEKLFF. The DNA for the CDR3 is TGTGCTAGTGGCTCCGGCTCCGGTGGGCTTAATGAAAAACTGTTTTTT.

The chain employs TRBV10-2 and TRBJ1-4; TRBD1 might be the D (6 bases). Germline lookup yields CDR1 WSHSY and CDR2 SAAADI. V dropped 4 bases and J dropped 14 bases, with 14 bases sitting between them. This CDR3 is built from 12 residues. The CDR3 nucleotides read TGCGCCAGCAGTGGACAGGCCGGGGGGCTGTTTTTT. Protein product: CASSGQAGGLFF.

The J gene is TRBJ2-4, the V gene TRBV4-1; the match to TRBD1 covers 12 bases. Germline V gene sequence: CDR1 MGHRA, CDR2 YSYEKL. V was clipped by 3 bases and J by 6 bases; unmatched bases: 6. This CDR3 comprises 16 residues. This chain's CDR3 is CASSQTGTGGGNIQYF. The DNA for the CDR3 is TGCGCCAGCAGCCAGACCGGGACAGGGGGCGGAAACATTCAGTACTTC.

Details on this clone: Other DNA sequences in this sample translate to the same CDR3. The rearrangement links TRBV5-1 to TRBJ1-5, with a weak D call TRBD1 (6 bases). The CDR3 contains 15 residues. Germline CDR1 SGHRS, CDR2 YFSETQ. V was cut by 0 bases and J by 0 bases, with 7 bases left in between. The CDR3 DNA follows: TGCGCCAGCAGCTTGGAGGGGGATAGCAATCAGCCCCAGCATTTT. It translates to CASSLEGDSNQPQHF.

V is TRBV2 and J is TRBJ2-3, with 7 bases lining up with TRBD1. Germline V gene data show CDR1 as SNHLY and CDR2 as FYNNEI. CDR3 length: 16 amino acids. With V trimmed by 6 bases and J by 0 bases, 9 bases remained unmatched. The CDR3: CASRAVLGQSTDTQYF. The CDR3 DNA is TGTGCCAGCAGGGCCGTTTTGGGACAGAGCACAGATACGCAGTATTTT.

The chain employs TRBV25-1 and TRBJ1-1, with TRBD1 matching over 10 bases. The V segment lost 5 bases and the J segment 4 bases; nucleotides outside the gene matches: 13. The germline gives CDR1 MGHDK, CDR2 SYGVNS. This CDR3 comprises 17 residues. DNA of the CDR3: TGTGCCAGCAGTTTGGACAGGGGGATAGGCTCGGGCACTGAAGCTTTCTTT. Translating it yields CASSLDRGIGSGTEAFF.

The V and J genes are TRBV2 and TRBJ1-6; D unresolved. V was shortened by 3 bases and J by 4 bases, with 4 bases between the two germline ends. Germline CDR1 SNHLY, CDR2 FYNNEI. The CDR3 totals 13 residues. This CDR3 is CASSDSYNSPLHF. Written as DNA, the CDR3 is TGTGCCAGCAGTGACAGTTATAATTCACCCCTCCACTTT.

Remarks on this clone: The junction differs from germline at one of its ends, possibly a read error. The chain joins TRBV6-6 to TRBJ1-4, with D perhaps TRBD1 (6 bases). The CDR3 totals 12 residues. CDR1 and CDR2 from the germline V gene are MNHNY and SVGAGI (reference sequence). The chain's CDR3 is CASSRETGLLVF. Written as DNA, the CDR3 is TGTGCCAGCAGCAGGGAAACAGGGTTGTTGGTTTTT.

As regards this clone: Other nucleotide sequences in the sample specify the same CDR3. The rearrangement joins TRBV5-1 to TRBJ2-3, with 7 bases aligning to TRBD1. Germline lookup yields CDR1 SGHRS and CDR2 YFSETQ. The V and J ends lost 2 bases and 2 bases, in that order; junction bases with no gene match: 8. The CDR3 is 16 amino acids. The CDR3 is CASSFSGQAYTDTQYF. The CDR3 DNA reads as TGCGCCAGCAGCTTCTCTGGACAGGCCTACACAGATACGCAGTATTTT.

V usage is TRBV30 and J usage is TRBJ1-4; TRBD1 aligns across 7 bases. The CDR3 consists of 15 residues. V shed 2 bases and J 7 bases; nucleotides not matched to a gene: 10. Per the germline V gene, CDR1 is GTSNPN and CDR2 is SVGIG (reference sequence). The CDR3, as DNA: TGTGCCTGGAGTAGACAACAGGGGTTAAGTGAAAAACTGTTTTTT. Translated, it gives CAWSRQQGLSEKLFF.

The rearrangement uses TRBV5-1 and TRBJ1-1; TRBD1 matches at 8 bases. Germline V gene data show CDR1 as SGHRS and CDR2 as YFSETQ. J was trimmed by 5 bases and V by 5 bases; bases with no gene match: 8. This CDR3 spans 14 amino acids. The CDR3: CASRTTGGGTEAFF. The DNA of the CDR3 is TGCGCCAGCAGGACCACAGGGGGAGGTACTGAAGCTTTCTTT.

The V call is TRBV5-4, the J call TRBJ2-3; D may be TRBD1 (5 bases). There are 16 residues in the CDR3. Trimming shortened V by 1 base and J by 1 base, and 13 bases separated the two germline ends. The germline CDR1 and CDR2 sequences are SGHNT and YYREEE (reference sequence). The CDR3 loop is CASSLPRGGGTDTQYF. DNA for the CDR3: TGTGCCAGCAGCTTGCCAAGGGGTGGGGGCACAGATACGCAGTATTTT.

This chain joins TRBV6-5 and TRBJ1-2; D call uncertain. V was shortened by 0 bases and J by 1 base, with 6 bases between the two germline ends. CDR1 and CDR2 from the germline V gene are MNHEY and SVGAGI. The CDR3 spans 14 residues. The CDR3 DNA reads TGTGCCAGCAGTTACTCTAGAGATAACTATGGCTACACCTTC. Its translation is CASSYSRDNYGYTF.

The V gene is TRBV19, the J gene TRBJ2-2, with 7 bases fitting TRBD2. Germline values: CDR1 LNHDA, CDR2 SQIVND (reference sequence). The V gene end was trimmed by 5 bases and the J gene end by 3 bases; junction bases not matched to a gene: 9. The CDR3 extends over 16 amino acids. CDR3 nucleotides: TGTGCCAGTAGTTTTCTCGGACTAGTGGACACCGGGGAGCTGTTTTTT. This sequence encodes CASSFLGLVDTGELFF.

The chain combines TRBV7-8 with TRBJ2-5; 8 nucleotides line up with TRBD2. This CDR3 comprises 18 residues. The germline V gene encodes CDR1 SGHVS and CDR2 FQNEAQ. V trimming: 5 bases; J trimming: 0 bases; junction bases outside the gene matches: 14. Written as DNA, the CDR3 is TGTGCCAGCAGCCCCGCCCCAATGAGTAGCGGGGACCAAGAGACCCAGTACTTC. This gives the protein CASSPAPMSSGDQETQYF.